These T cell receptor beta chains were read from a single sample in a study of cytomegalovirus exposure and HLA in healthy donors. Some clones are missing from TCRdb's copy, which holds only in-frame ones; the method was immunoSEQ multiplex PCR. The sample holds more than 300,000 clones, roughly 85% seen once. Sequencing was carried out using PBMCs. These receptors came from a woman aged 18-30 years in good health and CMV-seronegative. Both conserved end residues are part of each CDR3. D genes are given only for firm matches. Clone size is shown for a subset of rows, as once, few, many or a class of expanded clone.

D gene,V gene,clone size,J gene,CDR3 protein,CDR3 DNA
NA,TRBV2,NA,TRBJ1-4,CASSGSGDEKLFF,TGTGCCAGCAGTGGGTCAGGGGACGAAAAACTGTTTTTT
NA,TRBV28,NA,TRBJ2-3,CASSLKPDTQYF,TGTGCCAGCAGTTTGAAGCCGGATACGCAGTATTTT
NA,TRBV4-1,NA,TRBJ2-1,CASSQGSQGSYNEQFF,TGCGCCAGCAGCCAAGGGTCACAGGGATCCTACAATGAGCAGTTCTTC
TRBD1,TRBV6-1,NA,TRBJ2-7,CASSGQGAQDEQYF,TGTGCCAGCAGTGGACAGGGGGCGCAGGACGAGCAGTACTTC
NA,TRBV4-1,NA,TRBJ2-4,CASSQVSQGKNIQYF,TGCGCCAGCAGCCAAGTTTCACAGGGAAAAAACATTCAGTACTTC
TRBD1,TRBV4-1,NA,TRBJ1-1,CASSRTPYQGARDTEAFF,TGCGCCAGCAGCCGGACCCCCTACCAGGGGGCACGGGACACTGAAGCTTTCTTT
NA,TRBV4-1,NA,TRBJ2-3,CASSQSSTALGTDTQYF,TGCGCCAGCAGCCAATCGTCGACTGCCTTGGGCACAGATACGCAGTATTTT
NA,TRBV2,once,TRBJ2-3,CASNEQLSTDTQYF,TGTGCCAGCAACGAACAATTGAGCACAGATACGCAGTATTTT
NA,TRBV9,NA,TRBJ2-3,CASRANGFDTQYF,TGTGCCAGCCGCGCTAATGGTTTCGATACGCAGTATTTT
TRBD2,TRBV18,NA,TRBJ2-1,CASSWTSGGANEQFF,TGTGCCAGCTCATGGACTAGCGGGGGGGCCAATGAGCAGTTCTTC
NA,TRBV18,NA,TRBJ1-3,CASSPQGPSGNTIYF,TGTGCCAGCTCACCGCAGGGGCCCTCTGGAAACACCATATATTTT
TRBD2,TRBV30,NA,TRBJ2-3,CALAAGGEDTQYF,TGTGCCCTGGCAGCGGGAGGAGAGGATACGCAGTATTTT
NA,TRBV30,NA,TRBJ2-5,CAWSAPGSPPYF,TGTGCCTGGAGTGCCCCCGGGAGCCCCCCGTACTTC
NA,TRBV5-1,NA,TRBJ1-4,CASSLGGQSNEKLFF,TGCGCCAGCAGCTTGGGCGGACAGTCAAATGAAAAACTGTTTTTT
NA,TRBV6-4,NA,TRBJ2-7,CASSDSSRRQVLPHEQYF,TGTGCCAGCAGTGACTCTAGCAGACGACAGGTTCTTCCCCACGAGCAGTACTTC
NA,TRBV27,NA,TRBJ1-2,CASSFGQAYGYTF,TGTGCCAGCAGTTTCGGTCAAGCCTATGGCTACACCTTC
TRBD1,TRBV5-4,NA,TRBJ1-4,CASSLEIMSGTGGGKLFF,TGTGCCAGCAGCTTGGAGATAATGTCGGGGACAGGCGGAGGAAAACTGTTTTTT
NA,TRBV6-5,NA,TRBJ1-3,CASSYGRGSGNTIYF,TGTGCCAGCAGTTACGGCAGGGGCTCTGGAAACACCATATATTTT
NA,TRBV6-1,NA,TRBJ1-5,CASSGRPVRPQHF,TGTGCCAGCAGTGGGCGGCCTGTGCGGCCCCAGCATTTT
NA,TRBV6-5,once,TRBJ2-7,CASSYWAGYEQYF,TGTGCCAGCAGTTACTGGGCGGGGTACGAGCAGTACTTC
NA,TRBV2,NA,TRBJ2-2,CASSPDLINTGELFF,TGTGCCAGCAGCCCGGACTTAATAAACACCGGGGAGCTGTTTTTT
NA,TRBV28,NA,TRBJ1-5,CASTRWGVSNQPQHF,TGTGCCAGCACGAGATGGGGGGTTAGCAATCAGCCCCAGCATTTT
TRBD2,TRBV28,NA,TRBJ2-3,CASSFTPGTSGSTDTQYF,TGTGCCAGCAGTTTTACCCCCGGGACTAGCGGAAGCACAGATACGCAGTATTTT
NA,TRBV4-1,NA,TRBJ2-2,CASSQGRGSGELFF,TGCGCCAGCAGCCAAGGCCGGGGATCCGGGGAGCTGTTTTTT
NA,TRBV5-1,NA,TRBJ2-2,CASSFNGANTGELFF,TGCGCCAGCAGCTTTAACGGGGCGAACACCGGGGAGCTGTTTTTT
TRBD2,TRBV25-1,NA,TRBJ2-1,CASGDYRNSYNEQFF,TGTGCCAGCGGGGACTATCGAAACTCCTACAATGAGCAGTTCTTC
TRBD1,TRBV27,NA,TRBJ1-2,CASSLLPGTGEDGYTF,TGTGCCAGCAGTTTACTTCCCGGGACAGGGGAAGATGGCTACACCTTC
NA,TRBV6-5,once,TRBJ2-3,CASSYSNRPYTDTQYF,TGTGCCAGCAGTTACTCGAACAGGCCGTACACAGATACGCAGTATTTT
NA,TRBV13,NA,TRBJ1-1,CASSFYPAGSNTEAFF,TGTGCCAGCAGCTTTTATCCGGCAGGATCGAACACTGAAGCTTTCTTT
NA,TRBV25-1,NA,TRBJ1-3,CASSELTGSPSGNTIYF,TGTGCCAGCAGTGAATTAACAGGTTCACCCTCTGGAAACACCATATATTTT
TRBD1,TRBV5-1,NA,TRBJ2-7,CASSLTGQGYEQYF,TGCGCCAGCAGCTTGACGGGACAGGGCTACGAGCAGTACTTC
NA,TRBV5-1,NA,TRBJ1-6,CASSVEGWNSPLHF,TGCGCCAGCAGCGTGGAGGGGTGGAATTCACCCCTCCACTTT
NA,TRBV27,once,TRBJ1-2,CASSFLRAGLKYGYTF,TGTGCCAGCAGTTTTCTTCGGGCAGGGCTGAAGTATGGCTACACCTTC